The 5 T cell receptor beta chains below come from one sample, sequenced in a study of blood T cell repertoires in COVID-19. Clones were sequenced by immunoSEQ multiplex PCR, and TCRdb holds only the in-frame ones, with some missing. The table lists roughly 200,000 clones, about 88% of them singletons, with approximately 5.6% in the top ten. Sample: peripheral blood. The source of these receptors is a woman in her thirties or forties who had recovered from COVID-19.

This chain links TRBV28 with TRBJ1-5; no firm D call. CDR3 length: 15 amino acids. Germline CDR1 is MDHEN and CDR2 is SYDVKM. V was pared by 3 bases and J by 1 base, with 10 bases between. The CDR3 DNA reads TGTGCCAGCAGTTTTGCGGTCAGCAGCAATCAGCCCCAGCATTTT. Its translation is CASSFAVSSNQPQHF.

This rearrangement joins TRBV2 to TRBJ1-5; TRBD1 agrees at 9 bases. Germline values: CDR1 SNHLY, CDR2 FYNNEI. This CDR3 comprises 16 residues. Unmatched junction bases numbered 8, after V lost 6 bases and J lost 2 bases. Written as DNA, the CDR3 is TGTGCCAGCAGAGACAGGGGGACGAATGGCAATCAGCCCCAGCATTTT. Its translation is CASRDRGTNGNQPQHF.

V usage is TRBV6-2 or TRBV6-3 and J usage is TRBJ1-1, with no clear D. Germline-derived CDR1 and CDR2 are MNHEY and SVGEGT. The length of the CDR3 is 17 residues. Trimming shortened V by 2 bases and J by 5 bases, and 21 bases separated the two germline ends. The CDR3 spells CASSYTGLGFRATEAFF. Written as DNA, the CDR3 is TGTGCCAGCAGTTACACGGGGTTGGGGTTTCGGGCGACTGAAGCTTTCTTT.

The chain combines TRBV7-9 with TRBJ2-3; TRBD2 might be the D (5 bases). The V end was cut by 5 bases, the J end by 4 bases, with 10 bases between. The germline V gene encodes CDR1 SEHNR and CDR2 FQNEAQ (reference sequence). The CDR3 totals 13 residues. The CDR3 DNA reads TGTGCCAGCAGCATTGGGAGCGCAGATACGCAGTATTTT. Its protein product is CASSIGSADTQYF.

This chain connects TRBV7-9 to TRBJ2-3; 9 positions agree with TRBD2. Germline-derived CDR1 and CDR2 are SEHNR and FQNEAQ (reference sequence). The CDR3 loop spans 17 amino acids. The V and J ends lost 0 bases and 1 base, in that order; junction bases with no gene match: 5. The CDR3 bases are TGTGCCAGCAGCTTAGCCGCTGGCGGGGGGGGCACAGATACGCAGTATTTT. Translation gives CASSLAAGGGGTDTQYF.